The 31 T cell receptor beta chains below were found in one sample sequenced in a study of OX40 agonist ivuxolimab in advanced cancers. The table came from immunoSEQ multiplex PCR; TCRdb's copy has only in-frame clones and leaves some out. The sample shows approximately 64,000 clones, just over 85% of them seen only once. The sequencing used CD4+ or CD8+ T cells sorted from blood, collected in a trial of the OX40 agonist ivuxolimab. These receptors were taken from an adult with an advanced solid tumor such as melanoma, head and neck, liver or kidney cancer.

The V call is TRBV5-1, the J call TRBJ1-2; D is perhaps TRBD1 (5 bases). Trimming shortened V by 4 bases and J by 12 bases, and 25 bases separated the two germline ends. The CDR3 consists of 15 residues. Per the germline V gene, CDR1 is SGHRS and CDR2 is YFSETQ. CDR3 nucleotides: TGCGCCAGCAGCCCAGGATTACCTTTCGAGGGGAAGAACACCTTC. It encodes CASSPGLPFEGKNTF. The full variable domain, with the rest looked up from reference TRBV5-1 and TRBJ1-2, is KAGVTQTPRYLIKTRGQQVTLSCSPISGHRSVSWYQQTPGQGLQFLFEYFSETQRNKGNFPGRFSGRQFSNSRSEMNVSTLELGDSALYLCASSPGLPFEGKNTFGSGTRLTVV.

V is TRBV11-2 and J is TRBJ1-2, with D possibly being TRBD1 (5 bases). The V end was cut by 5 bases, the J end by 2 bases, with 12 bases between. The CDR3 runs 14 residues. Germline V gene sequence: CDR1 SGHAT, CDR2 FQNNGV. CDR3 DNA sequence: TGTGCCAGCAGCGTCTCCGGGACGAACTATGGCTACACCTTC. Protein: CASSVSGTNYGYTF.

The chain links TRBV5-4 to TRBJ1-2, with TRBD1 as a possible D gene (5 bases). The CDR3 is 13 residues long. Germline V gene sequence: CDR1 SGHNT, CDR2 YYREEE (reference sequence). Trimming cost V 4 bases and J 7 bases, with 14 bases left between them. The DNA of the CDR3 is TGTGCCAGCAGCCTGCAGGGCGCAGGTGGCTACACCTTC. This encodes CASSLQGAGGYTF.

The CDR3 sequence is CASSSLGPQHF. For the CDR3, the DNA is TGTGCCAGCAGCTCCTTGGGGCCCCAGCATTTT. The chain joins TRBV7-9 to TRBJ1-5; D ambiguous. Germline assignment: CDR1 SEHNR and CDR2 FQNEAQ (reference sequence). This CDR3 spans 11 amino acids. V was cut by 4 bases and J by 9 bases, with 7 bases left in between.

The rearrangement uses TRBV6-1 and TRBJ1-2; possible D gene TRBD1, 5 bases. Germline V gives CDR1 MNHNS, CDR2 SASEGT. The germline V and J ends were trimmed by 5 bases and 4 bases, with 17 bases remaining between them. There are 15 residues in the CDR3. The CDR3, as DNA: TGTGCCAGCAGTTTAAGGAGGGGAGAGGGCTATGGCTACACCTTC. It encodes CASSLRRGEGYGYTF.

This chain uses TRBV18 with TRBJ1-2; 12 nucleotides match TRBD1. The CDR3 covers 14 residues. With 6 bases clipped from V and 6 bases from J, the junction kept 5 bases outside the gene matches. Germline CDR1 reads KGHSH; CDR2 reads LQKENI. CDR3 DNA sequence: TGTGCCAGCTCGGCCGGGACAGGGGGCGATGGCTACACCTTC. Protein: CASSAGTGGDGYTF.

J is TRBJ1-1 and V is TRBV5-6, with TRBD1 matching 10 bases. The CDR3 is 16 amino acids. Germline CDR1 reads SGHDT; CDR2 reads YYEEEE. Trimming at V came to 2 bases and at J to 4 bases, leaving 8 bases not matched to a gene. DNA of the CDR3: TGTGCCAGCAGCTTTGGGACAGGGGTGTCTGGCACTGAAGCTTTCTTT. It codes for CASSFGTGVSGTEAFF.

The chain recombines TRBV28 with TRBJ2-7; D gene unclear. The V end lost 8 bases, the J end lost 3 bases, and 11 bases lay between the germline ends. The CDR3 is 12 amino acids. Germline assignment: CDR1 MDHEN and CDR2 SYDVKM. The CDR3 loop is CASGPGYYEQYF. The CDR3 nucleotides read TGTGCCAGCGGCCCGGGCTACTACGAGCAGTACTTC.

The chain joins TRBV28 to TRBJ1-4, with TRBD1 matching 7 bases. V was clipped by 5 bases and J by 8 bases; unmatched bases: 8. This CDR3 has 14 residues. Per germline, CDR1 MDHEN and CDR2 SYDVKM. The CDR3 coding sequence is TGTGCCAGCAGTCTCGTCAGGGGGGGGGAAAAACTGTTTTTT. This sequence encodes CASSLVRGGEKLFF.

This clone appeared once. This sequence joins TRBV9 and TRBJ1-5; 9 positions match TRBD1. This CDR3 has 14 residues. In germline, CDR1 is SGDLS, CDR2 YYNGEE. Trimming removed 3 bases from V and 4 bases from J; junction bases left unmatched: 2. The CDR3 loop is CASSAGQGNQPQHF. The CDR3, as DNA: TGTGCCAGCAGCGCTGGACAGGGGAATCAGCCCCAGCATTTT.

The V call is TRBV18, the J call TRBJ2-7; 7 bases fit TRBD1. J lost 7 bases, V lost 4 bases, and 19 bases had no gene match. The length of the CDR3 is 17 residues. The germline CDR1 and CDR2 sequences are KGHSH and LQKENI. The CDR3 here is CASSRRFIGQASGEQYF. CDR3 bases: TGTGCCAGCTCACGGCGTTTTATAGGACAGGCATCTGGGGAGCAGTACTTC.

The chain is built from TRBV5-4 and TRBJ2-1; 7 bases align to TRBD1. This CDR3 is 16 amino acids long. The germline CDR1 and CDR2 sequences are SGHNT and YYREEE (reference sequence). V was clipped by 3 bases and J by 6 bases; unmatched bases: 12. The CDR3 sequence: CASSSATGLSFNEQFF. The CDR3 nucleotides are TGTGCCAGCAGCTCTGCGACAGGGTTGAGTTTCAATGAGCAGTTCTTC.

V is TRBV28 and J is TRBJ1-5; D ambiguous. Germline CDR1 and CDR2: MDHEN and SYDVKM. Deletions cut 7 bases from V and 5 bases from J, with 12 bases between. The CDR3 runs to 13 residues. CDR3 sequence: CASTRRWDQPQHF. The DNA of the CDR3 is TGTGCCAGCACCCGTCGGTGGGATCAGCCCCAGCATTTT. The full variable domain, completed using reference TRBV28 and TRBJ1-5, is DVKVTQSSRYLVKRTGEKVFLECVQDMDHENMFWYRQDPGLGLRLIYFSYDVKMKEKGDIPEGYSVSREKKERFSLILESASTNQTSMYLCASTRRWDQPQHFGDGTRLSIL.

CDR3 sequence reads: CASSRDFGNTIYF. The CDR3 DNA follows: TGTGCCAGCAGCCGAGATTTTGGAAACACCATATATTTT. V usage is TRBV11-3 and J usage is TRBJ1-3; D is ambiguous. The CDR3 is 13 amino acids. Germline CDR1 SGHNT, CDR2 YENEEA. V dropped 5 bases and J dropped 3 bases, with 8 bases sitting between them.

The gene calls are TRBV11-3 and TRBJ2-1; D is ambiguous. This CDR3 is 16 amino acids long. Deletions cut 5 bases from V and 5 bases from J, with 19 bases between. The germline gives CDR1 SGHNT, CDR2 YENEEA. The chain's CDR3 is CASSPRLGEPDNEQFF. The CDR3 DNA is TGTGCCAGCAGCCCCCGGCTGGGCGAACCAGACAATGAGCAGTTCTTC.

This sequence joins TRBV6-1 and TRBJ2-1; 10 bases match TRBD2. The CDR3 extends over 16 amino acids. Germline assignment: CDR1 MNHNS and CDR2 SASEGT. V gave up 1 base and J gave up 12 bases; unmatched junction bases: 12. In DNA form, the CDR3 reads TGTGCCAGCAGTGAAGGGGGTAGCGGGGGGTTATATCGGCAGTTCTTC. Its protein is CASSEGGSGGLYRQFF.

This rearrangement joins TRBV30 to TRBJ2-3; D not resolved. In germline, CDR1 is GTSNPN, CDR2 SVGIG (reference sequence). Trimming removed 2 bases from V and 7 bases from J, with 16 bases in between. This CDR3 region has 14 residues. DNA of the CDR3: TGTGCCTGGAGTAAATCCGGATCTCGGAATACGCAGTATTTT. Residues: CAWSKSGSRNTQYF.

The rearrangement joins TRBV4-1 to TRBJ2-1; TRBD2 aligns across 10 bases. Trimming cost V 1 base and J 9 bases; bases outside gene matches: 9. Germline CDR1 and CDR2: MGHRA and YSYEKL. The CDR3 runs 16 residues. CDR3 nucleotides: TGCGCCAGCAGCCAAGTTTCTAGCGGGGGCCGTGGTGAGCAGTTCTTC. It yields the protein CASSQVSSGGRGEQFF.

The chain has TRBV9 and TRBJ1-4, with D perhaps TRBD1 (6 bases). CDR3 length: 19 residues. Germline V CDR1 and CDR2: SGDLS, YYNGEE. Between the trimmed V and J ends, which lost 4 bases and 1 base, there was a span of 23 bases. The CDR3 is CASSPRGGGRFGTNEKLFF. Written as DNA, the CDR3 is TGTGCCAGCAGCCCCCGCGGAGGGGGTAGATTCGGAACTAATGAAAAACTGTTTTTT.

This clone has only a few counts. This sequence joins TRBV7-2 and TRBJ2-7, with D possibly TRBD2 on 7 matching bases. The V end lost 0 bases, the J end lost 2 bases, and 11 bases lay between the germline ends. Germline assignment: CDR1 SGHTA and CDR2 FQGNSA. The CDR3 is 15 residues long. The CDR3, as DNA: TGTGCCAGCAGCTTAGCGGCGGGGGCCACCTACGAGCAGTACTTC. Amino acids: CASSLAAGATYEQYF.

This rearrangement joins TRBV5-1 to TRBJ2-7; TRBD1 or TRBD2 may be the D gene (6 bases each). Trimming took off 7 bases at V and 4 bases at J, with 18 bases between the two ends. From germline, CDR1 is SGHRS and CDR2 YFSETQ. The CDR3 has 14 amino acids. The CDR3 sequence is CASPSRGVVYEQYF. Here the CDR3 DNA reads TGCGCCAGCCCATCAAGGGGGGTTGTATACGAGCAGTACTTC.

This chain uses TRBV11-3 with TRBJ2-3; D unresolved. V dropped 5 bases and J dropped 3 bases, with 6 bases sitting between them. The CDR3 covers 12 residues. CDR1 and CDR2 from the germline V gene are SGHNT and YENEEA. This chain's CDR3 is CASSTGTDTQYF. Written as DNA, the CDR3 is TGTGCCAGCAGCACCGGAACAGATACGCAGTATTTT.

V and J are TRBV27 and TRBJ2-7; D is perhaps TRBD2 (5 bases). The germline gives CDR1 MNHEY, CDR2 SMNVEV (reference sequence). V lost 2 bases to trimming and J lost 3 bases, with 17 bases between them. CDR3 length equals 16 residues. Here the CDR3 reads CASSLHLSPGDYEQYF. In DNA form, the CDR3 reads TGTGCCAGCAGTTTACATCTCTCCCCCGGGGACTACGAGCAGTACTTC.

The CDR3 here is CASSVRRVQNYGYTF. The CDR3 nucleotides read TGTGCCAGCAGCGTTAGACGGGTTCAAAACTATGGCTACACCTTC. The V call is TRBV7-9, the J call TRBJ1-2; D is ambiguous. Germline CDR1 and CDR2: SEHNR and FQNEAQ (reference sequence). Trimming shortened V by 5 bases and J by 2 bases, and 15 bases separated the two germline ends. The CDR3 has 15 residues.

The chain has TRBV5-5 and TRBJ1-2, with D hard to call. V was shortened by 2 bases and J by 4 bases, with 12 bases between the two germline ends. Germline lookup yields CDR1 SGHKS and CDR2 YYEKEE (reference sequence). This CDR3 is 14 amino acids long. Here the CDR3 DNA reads TGTGCCAGCAGCTTTAAAGGGCAGGCCTATGGCTACACCTTC. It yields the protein CASSFKGQAYGYTF.

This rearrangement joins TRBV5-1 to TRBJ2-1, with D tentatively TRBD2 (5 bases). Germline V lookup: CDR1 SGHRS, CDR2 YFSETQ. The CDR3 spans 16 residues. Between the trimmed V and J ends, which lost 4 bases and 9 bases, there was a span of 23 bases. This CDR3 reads CASSGEIGPGLGEQFF. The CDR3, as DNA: TGCGCCAGCAGCGGTGAAATAGGACCGGGATTGGGTGAGCAGTTCTTC.

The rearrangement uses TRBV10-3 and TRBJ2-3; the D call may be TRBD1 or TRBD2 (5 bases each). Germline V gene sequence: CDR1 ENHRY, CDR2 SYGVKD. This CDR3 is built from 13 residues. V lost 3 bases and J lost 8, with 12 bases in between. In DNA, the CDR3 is TGTGCCATCAGTGATGAGGGGCAGGGTACGCAGTATTTT. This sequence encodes CAISDEGQGTQYF.

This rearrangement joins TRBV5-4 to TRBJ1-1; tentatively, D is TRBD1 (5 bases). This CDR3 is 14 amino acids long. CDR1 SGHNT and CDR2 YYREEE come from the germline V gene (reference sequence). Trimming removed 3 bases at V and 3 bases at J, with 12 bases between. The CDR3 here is CASSWAGGDTEAFF. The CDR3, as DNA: TGTGCCAGCAGCTGGGCGGGGGGGGACACTGAAGCTTTCTTT.

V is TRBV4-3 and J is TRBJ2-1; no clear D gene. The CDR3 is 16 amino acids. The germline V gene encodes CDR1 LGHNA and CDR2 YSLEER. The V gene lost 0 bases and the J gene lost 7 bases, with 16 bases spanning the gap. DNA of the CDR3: TGCGCCAGCAGCCAAGATTATGGCACAGCCGGGAATGAGCAGTTCTTC. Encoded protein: CASSQDYGTAGNEQFF.

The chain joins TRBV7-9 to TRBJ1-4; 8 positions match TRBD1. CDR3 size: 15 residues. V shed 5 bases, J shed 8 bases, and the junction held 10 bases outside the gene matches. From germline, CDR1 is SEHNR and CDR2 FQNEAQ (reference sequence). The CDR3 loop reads CASSLWTGWEEKLFF. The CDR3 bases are TGTGCCAGCAGCCTCTGGACAGGGTGGGAAGAAAAACTGTTTTTT. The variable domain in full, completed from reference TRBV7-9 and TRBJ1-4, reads DTGVSQNPRHKITKRGQNVTFRCDPISEHNRLYWYRQTLGQGPEFLTYFQNEAQLEKSRLLSDRFSAERPKGSFSTLEIQRTEQGDSAMYLCASSLWTGWEEKLFFGSGTQLSVL.

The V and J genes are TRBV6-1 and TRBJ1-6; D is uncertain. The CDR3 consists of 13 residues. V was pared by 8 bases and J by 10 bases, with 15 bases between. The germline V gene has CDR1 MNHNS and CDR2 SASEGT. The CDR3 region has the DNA TGTGCCAGCGGGCAATTTCTATCCTCACCCCTCCACTTT. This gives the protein CASGQFLSSPLHF.